This T cell receptor (beta chain) emerged from a study of blood T cell repertoires in COVID-19. Study in general: In each case, the material was cDNA or gDNA derived from T cells, B-cell-depleted T cells, or PBMCs.

There are 15 residues in the CDR3. The germline CDR1 and CDR2 sequences are KGHSH and LQKENI. V lost 0 bases and J lost 4; bases outside the gene matches: 3. Sequencing used immunoSEQ multiplex PCR; TCRdb keeps in-frame clones, though not all of them. The data contain around 160,000 clones, around 87% of them singletons. The rearrangement joins TRBV18 to TRBJ1-2; 9 nucleotides match TRBD1. The receptor was derived from a woman younger than 45 with acute COVID-19. Sample: PBMCs or T cells enriched from blood (not recorded which). CDR3 sequence reads: CASSPPNRGPYGYTF. In DNA, the CDR3 is TGTGCCAGCTCACCACCAAACAGGGGGCCCTATGGCTACACCTTC.